This passage covers 7 T cell receptor beta chains from one sample sequenced in a study of cytomegalovirus exposure and HLA in healthy donors. Produced via immunoSEQ multiplex PCR; TCRdb's table is partial and in-frame only. The sample has over 60,000 clones, approximately 97% seen once. Sequenced material: PBMCs. Receptors originate from a young man in good health and CMV-seronegative.

The genes are TRBV29-1 and TRBJ1-1; D ambiguous. The CDR3 extends over 12 amino acids. Germline loops: CDR1 SQVTM, CDR2 ANQGSEA. Trimming removed 4 bases at V and 1 base at J, with 7 bases between. The CDR3 DNA follows: TGCAGCGTTGCGACGGGGAACACTGAAGCTTTCTTT. Encoded protein: CSVATGNTEAFF.

CDR3 in DNA: TGTGCCTGGAGTGTCTGGCGTCCCGGGACAGGGTCGGGAGCTTTCTTT. Its translation: CAWSVWRPGTGSGAFF. The chain couples TRBV30 to TRBJ1-1; 9 bases fit TRBD1. This CDR3 has 16 residues. The V gene end was trimmed by 0 bases and the J gene end by 10 bases; junction bases not matched to a gene: 15. Germline loops: CDR1 GTSNPN, CDR2 SVGIG (reference sequence).

This rearrangement joins TRBV7-9 to TRBJ1-4, with TRBD1 identical over 10 bases. This CDR3 is built from 14 residues. CDR1 is SEHNR and CDR2 is FQNEAQ in the germline V gene (reference sequence). V lost 3 bases, J lost 7 bases, and 2 bases stayed unmatched. CDR3 region: CASSFGTGAEKLFF. Written as DNA, the CDR3 is TGTGCCAGCAGCTTTGGGACAGGGGCTGAAAAACTGTTTTTT.

This clone was found once. This chain joins TRBV19 and TRBJ2-5; 9 positions match TRBD2. Trimming removed 4 bases from V and 9 bases from J; junction bases left unmatched: 9. CDR3 length: 14 residues. Germline CDR1 reads LNHDA; CDR2 reads SQIVND (reference sequence). CDR3 amino acids: CASSTGTSQRAQYF. The CDR3 bases are TGTGCCAGTAGTACCGGGACTAGCCAGAGGGCCCAGTACTTC.

In its sample, this clone was seen once. The CDR3 coding sequence is TGTGCCAGCTCACCACGTATTTTAGGACAGGGAGGCCACGAGCAGTACTTC. Its translation is CASSPRILGQGGHEQYF. The rearrangement links TRBV18 to TRBJ2-7, with TRBD1 matching over 8 bases. Germline CDR1 and CDR2: KGHSH and LQKENI. With 1 base clipped from V and 5 bases from J, the junction kept 13 bases outside the gene matches. The CDR3 runs 17 residues. The full variable domain, in which reference TRBV18 and TRBJ2-7 provide the parts outside the CDR3, is NAGVMQNPRHLVRRRGQEARLRCSPMKGHSHVYWYRQLPEEGLKFMVYLQKENIIDESGMPKERFSAEFPKEGPSILRIQQVVRGDSAAYFCASSPRILGQGGHEQYFGPGTRLTVT.

V usage is TRBV7-9 and J usage is TRBJ2-1; possibly TRBD1 for D (5 bases). The V gene's germline CDR1 is SEHNR and CDR2 FQNEAQ (reference sequence). CDR3 length: 12 residues. V was clipped by 3 bases and J by 10 bases, with 10 bases between them. CDR3: CASSFQGQEQFF. CDR3 nucleotide sequence: TGTGCCAGCAGCTTCCAGGGCCAAGAGCAGTTCTTC.

The V and J genes are TRBV5-1 and TRBJ2-1; the match to TRBD1 covers 10 bases. Germline V gene sequence: CDR1 SGHRS, CDR2 YFSETQ. The V gene end was trimmed by 3 bases and the J gene end by 7 bases; junction bases not matched to a gene: 19. This CDR3 has 19 amino acids. The chain's CDR3 is CASSSMTGGDSSSRNEQFF. The CDR3 nucleotides are TGCGCCAGCAGCTCCATGACAGGGGGCGATTCCAGCTCGAGGAATGAGCAGTTCTTC.